This passage covers 3 T cell receptor beta chains from one sample sequenced in a study of blood T cell repertoires in COVID-19. Some clones are missing from TCRdb's copy, which holds only in-frame ones; the method was immunoSEQ multiplex PCR. The sample carries under 200,000 clones, around 81% recorded once. Sequences were obtained from peripheral blood. These TCRs come from an older man with active or convalescent COVID-19.

The chain is built from TRBV12-5 and TRBJ1-1; a weak D match, TRBD1 (5 bases). CDR3 size: 13 residues. Trimming removed 4 bases at V and 8 bases at J, with 14 bases between. Germline CDR1 reads LGHNT; CDR2 reads FRNRAP. CDR3 nucleotides: TGTGCTAGTGGTTCCCTGGGGGAGGGGGAAGCTTTCTTT. Translated: CASGSLGEGEAFF.

The rearrangement joins TRBV27 to TRBJ1-2; 9 positions agree with TRBD1. Trimming removed 6 bases from V and 9 bases from J; junction bases left unmatched: 5. This CDR3 region has 12 residues. CDR1 and CDR2 from the germline V gene are MNHEY and SMNVEV (reference sequence). The CDR3 nucleotides read TGTGCCAGCAGCCGGGACAGGGTGAGCTACACCTTC. Amino acids: CASSRDRVSYTF.

CDR3 in DNA: TGTGCCAGCACCACAGGGAGAACTGAAGCTTTCTTT. As protein: CASTTGRTEAFF. V gene TRBV6-5 combines with J gene TRBJ1-1; TRBD1 might be the D (6 bases). The V gene lost 7 bases and the J gene lost 5 bases, with 11 bases spanning the gap. The CDR3 runs to 12 residues. CDR1 and CDR2 (germline): MNHEY, SVGAGI.